This entry concerns a single TCR beta chain. Its antigen is not identified. This record belongs to a study of cytomegalovirus exposure and HLA in healthy donors. Study outcomes and limitations: When a later analysis compared HLA-associated TCR beta chains with equally common others, the HLA-associated chains turned out to be more clonally expanded and to have lower generation probabilities. Being productive about 90% or about 30% of the time was typical of most TCR beta V segments in an earlier analysis.

The PCR employed 60 Vbeta primers together with 13 Jbeta primers. The protocol was immunoSEQ multiplex PCR, while the TCRdb copy is restricted to in-frame clones and leaves out a portion. Here the sample spans about 150,000 clones, approximately 80% being singletons. CDR1 and CDR2 from the germline V gene are KGHSH and LQKENI. V shed 5 bases, J shed 5 bases, and the junction held 5 bases outside the gene matches. CDR3 length: 14 amino acids. V is TRBV18 and J is TRBJ2-1, with 8 bases identical to TRBD1. The receptor's source is a middle-aged woman in good health and CMV-seronegative. The specimen sequenced was PBMCs. CDR3 region: CASSAGQANNEQFF. The CDR3 DNA sequence: TGTGCCAGCTCAGCGGGACAGGCCAACAATGAGCAGTTCTTC.